The 17 T cell receptor beta chains reported below all come from one sample, sequenced in a study of cytomegalovirus exposure and HLA in healthy donors. It was with 60 Vbeta and 13 Jbeta primers that the PCR ran. Here immunoSEQ multiplex PCR was the method, and the copy in TCRdb shows in-frame clones only, minus some. Among about 300,000 clones listed, 86% were seen once. Sequencing was carried out using PBMCs. These TCRs come from a man between 40 and 49 years old in good health and CMV-seropositive.

The gene calls are TRBV5-1 and TRBJ2-7; 9 bases map to TRBD2. Germline trimming cut 2 bases from V and 3 bases from J; bases unmatched to any gene: 12. The CDR3 consists of 17 residues. Germline-derived CDR1 and CDR2 are SGHRS and YFSETQ. The CDR3 bases are TGCGCCAGCAGCTTAGCAGCGGGAGGCCCGGCGGACTACGAGCAGTACTTC. Its protein product is CASSLAAGGPADYEQYF.

The V and J genes are TRBV28 and TRBJ1-1; TRBD1 might be the D (6 bases). This CDR3 is built from 15 residues. The germline V gene encodes CDR1 MDHEN and CDR2 SYDVKM. The V and J ends lost 6 bases and 0 bases respectively, with 14 bases between them. CDR3 DNA sequence: TGTGCCAGCAGAATAACAGGGCTGATGAACACTGAAGCTTTCTTT. Amino acid sequence: CASRITGLMNTEAFF.

This clone was recorded once. The CDR3 DNA follows: TGCAGCGTTGTTTGGACTAGCGGCTTAGGGACCCAGTACTTC. Translating it yields CSVVWTSGLGTQYF. The rearrangement links TRBV29-1 to TRBJ2-5, with TRBD2 matching over 10 bases. V lost 4 bases to trimming and J lost 7 bases; unmatched junction nucleotides: 9. The CDR3 contains 14 residues. CDR1 and CDR2 (germline): SQVTM, ANQGSEA.

This clone showed up just once. The chain employs TRBV5-1 and TRBJ2-3; D is unresolved. The germline V gene encodes CDR1 SGHRS and CDR2 YFSETQ. There are 14 residues in the CDR3. V dropped 0 bases and J dropped 2 bases, with 7 bases sitting between them. CDR3 region: CASSLDGFTDTQYF. The CDR3 DNA reads as TGCGCCAGCAGCTTGGACGGGTTCACAGATACGCAGTATTTT.

V gene TRBV28 combines with J gene TRBJ2-7, with D maybe TRBD2 (5 bases). The germline V gene encodes CDR1 MDHEN and CDR2 SYDVKM. The CDR3 contains 15 residues. Trimming pared 5 bases from V and 0 bases from J, leaving 14 bases between. The CDR3: CASSQVEGFSYEQYF. DNA for the CDR3: TGTGCCAGCAGTCAAGTCGAGGGTTTCTCCTACGAGCAGTACTTC.

V and J are TRBV19 and TRBJ2-7; D is unclear. The germline V and J ends were trimmed by 0 bases and 2 bases, with 5 bases remaining between them. The germline V gene has CDR1 LNHDA and CDR2 SQIVND (reference sequence). CDR3 length: 13 residues. DNA for the CDR3: TGTGCCAGTAGTATAGACAGTACCTACGAGCAGTACTTC. Protein sequence: CASSIDSTYEQYF.

V and J are TRBV11-3 and TRBJ2-3; 10 positions agree with TRBD2. V lost 4 bases and J lost 5; bases outside the gene matches: 0. The CDR3 covers 13 residues. Germline-derived CDR1 and CDR2 are SGHNT and YENEEA. The chain's CDR3 is CASSSSGRDTQYF. Here the CDR3 DNA reads TGTGCCAGCAGCTCTAGCGGGAGAGATACGCAGTATTTT.

The CDR3 loop reads CASSWDTIRSGNTIYF. The CDR3 DNA is TGCGCCAGCAGCTGGGACACCATACGCTCTGGAAACACCATATATTTT. The chain combines TRBV5-1 with TRBJ1-3; D may be TRBD1 (6 bases). Per germline, CDR1 SGHRS and CDR2 YFSETQ. The CDR3 has 16 amino acids. The ends were cut back, 3 bases at V and 0 bases at J, with 13 bases in the middle.

The V gene is TRBV11-2, the J gene TRBJ2-3; TRBD1 matches at 7 bases. The V gene end was trimmed by 5 bases and the J gene end by 6 bases; junction bases not matched to a gene: 5. CDR1 and CDR2 from the germline V gene are SGHAT and FQNNGV. This CDR3 spans 13 amino acids. The CDR3: CASSPGQDDTQYF. CDR3 sequence (DNA): TGTGCCAGCAGCCCCGGACAGGACGATACGCAGTATTTT.

The rearrangement links TRBV5-5 to TRBJ1-4; 7 bases match TRBD1. Trimming removed 2 bases from V and 7 bases from J; junction bases left unmatched: 8. From germline, CDR1 is SGHKS and CDR2 YYEKEE (reference sequence). The CDR3 sequence is 15 residues long. CDR3 coding DNA: TGTGCCAGCAGCTTTTCACAGGGGATGGGTGAAAAACTGTTTTTT. It encodes CASSFSQGMGEKLFF.

The chain is built from TRBV28 and TRBJ1-2, with a possible D match to TRBD1 (5 bases). The CDR3 is 15 amino acids. Germline CDR1 reads MDHEN; CDR2 reads SYDVKM. Trimming left V 4 bases short and J 8 bases short, with 20 bases between. The CDR3 nucleotides read TGTGCCAGCAGTTCTGGCGGGACGGCACGTGAGGGCTACACCTTC. As protein: CASSSGGTAREGYTF.

This sequence joins TRBV19 and TRBJ1-2; no firm D call. The length of the CDR3 is 16 residues. Germline V gene data show CDR1 as LNHDA and CDR2 as SQIVND (reference sequence). Deletions cut 0 bases from V and 2 bases from J, with 13 bases between. The CDR3 loop reads CASSIEPSLYNYGYTF. The CDR3 DNA sequence: TGTGCCAGTAGTATAGAACCGTCTCTATACAACTATGGCTACACCTTC.

The V and J genes are TRBV7-9 and TRBJ2-2; 7 bases fit TRBD2. The CDR3 consists of 15 residues. Germline CDR1 is SEHNR and CDR2 is FQNEAQ (reference sequence). Trimming cost V 5 bases and J 4 bases; bases outside gene matches: 7. Here the CDR3 reads CASSPNWGGTGELFF. The CDR3, as DNA: TGTGCCAGCAGCCCTAATTGGGGGGGCACCGGGGAGCTGTTTTTT.

This sequence joins TRBV4-3 and TRBJ2-1, with D maybe TRBD1 (5 bases). Germline V gives CDR1 LGHNA, CDR2 YSLEER. V gave up 4 bases and J gave up 5 bases, with 18 bases separating them. The CDR3 length is 16 residues. CDR3 nucleotide sequence: TGCGCCAGCAGCCCCAACCCCGGACATAAAAACAATGAGCAGTTCTTC. It encodes CASSPNPGHKNNEQFF.

The V call is TRBV7-9, the J call TRBJ2-5, with D possibly TRBD2 on 7 matching bases. The J call may be faulty, since TRBJ2-7 better matches the DNA end. Germline CDR1 is SEHNR and CDR2 is FQNEAQ (reference sequence). There are 13 residues in the CDR3. Here the CDR3 DNA reads TGTGCCAGCGCCCTGGGGGGGGCTTACGAGCAGTACTTC. Its protein is CASALGGAYEQYF.

V and J are TRBV7-2 and TRBJ2-2; the match to TRBD1 covers 8 bases. This CDR3 is 14 amino acids long. Germline V gene sequence: CDR1 SGHTA, CDR2 FQGNSA. With 7 bases clipped from V and 7 bases from J, the junction kept 8 bases outside the gene matches. Here the CDR3 reads CASTGQGAVGELFF. The CDR3 DNA reads as TGTGCCAGCACGGGCCAGGGGGCGGTCGGGGAGCTGTTTTTT.

Regarding this clone: Distinct nucleotide sequences in the sample also encode this CDR3. The chain joins TRBV18 to TRBJ1-1, with a weak D call TRBD1 (5 bases). With 6 bases removed from V and 2 bases from J, the gap between germline ends came to 10 bases. CDR1 is KGHSH, CDR2 LQKENI, per germline. The CDR3 is 13 amino acids. The CDR3 loop reads CASSLDRNTEAFF. The CDR3 DNA is TGTGCCAGCTCCCTTGACAGAAACACTGAAGCTTTCTTT.